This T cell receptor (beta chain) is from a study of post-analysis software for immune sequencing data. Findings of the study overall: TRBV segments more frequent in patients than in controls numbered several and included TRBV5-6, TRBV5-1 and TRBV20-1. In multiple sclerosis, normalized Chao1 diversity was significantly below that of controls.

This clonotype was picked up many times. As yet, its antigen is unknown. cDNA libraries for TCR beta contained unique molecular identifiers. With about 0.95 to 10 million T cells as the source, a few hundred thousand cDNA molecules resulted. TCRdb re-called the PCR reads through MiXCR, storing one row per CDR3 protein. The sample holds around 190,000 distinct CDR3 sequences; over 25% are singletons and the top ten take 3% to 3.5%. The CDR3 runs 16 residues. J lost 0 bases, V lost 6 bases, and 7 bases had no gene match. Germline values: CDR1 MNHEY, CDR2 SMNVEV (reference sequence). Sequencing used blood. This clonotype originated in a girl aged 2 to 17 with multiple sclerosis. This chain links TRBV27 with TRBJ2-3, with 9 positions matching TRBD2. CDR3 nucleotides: TGTGCCAGCAGGCTTACCCTAGCGGGGAGCACAGATACGCAGTATTTT. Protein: CASRLTLAGSTDTQYF.